This TCR beta chain came from a study of blood T cells in healthy people across ages. Study findings and constraints: In long-lived donors, naive CD4+ cell counts and diversity exceeded those of aged donors.

This clonotype was found a few times. Its target is not known. Next came a second PCR, run for about 7 to 12 cycles, which used a sample-barcoded 5' primer along with a J-beta primer mix. TCRdb reprocessed the 5' RACE reads with MiXCR, giving one entry per CDR3 protein. The sample includes over a million distinct CDR3 sequences, around 25% of them seen just once. The CDR3 has 16 residues. J was trimmed by 5 bases and V by 5 bases; bases with no gene match: 10. In germline, CDR1 is SNHLY, CDR2 FYNNEI. This sample also appeared in a second study, on T cells of mothers and their children. That work contributes: Pairs that are related and pairs that are unrelated have TCR recombination output shaped similarly by thymic selection.

The specimen was blood. The receptor comes from a girl aged 2 to 9 in good health. This sequence joins TRBV2 and TRBJ2-1; 9 bases line up with TRBD2. The CDR3 DNA follows: TGTGCCAGCAGTCCATCCCGGGCGGGAGGGAACAATGAGCAGTTCTTC. This sequence encodes CASSPSRAGGNNEQFF.